One and the same sample provided the 25 T cell receptor beta chains below, sequenced in a study of T cell repertoires in cytomegalovirus infection. These receptors' targets are unknown. TCRdb re-derived calls from the reads in MiXCR, one entry per CDR3 protein. The sample has roughly 700,000 distinct CDR3 sequences, approximately 33% seen once. Sequencing was performed on cultured PBMCs, taken from culture after CMV antigen stimulation. The source is a human donor in good health (CMV status not recorded). Some clones in this sample may be carry-over from other donors' samples.

This clonotype came up a few times. The genes are TRBV20-1 and TRBJ2-1, with 7 bases identical to TRBD2. V trimming: 3 bases; J trimming: 12 bases; junction bases outside the gene matches: 14. The germline CDR1 and CDR2 sequences are DFQATT and SNEGSKA (reference sequence). The CDR3 loop spans 14 amino acids. The CDR3 loop is CSASAVGPGGRQFF. The CDR3, as DNA: TGCAGTGCTAGCGCCGTCGGTCCGGGAGGCCGGCAGTTCTTC.

This clonotype was found a few times. V and J are TRBV7-2 and TRBJ2-7, with TRBD2 identical over 8 bases. With V trimmed by 5 bases and J by 1 base, 4 bases remained unmatched. The CDR3 is 14 amino acids. Germline CDR1 is SGHTA and CDR2 is FQGNSA. CDR3 region: CASSMGGGSYEQYF. The CDR3 DNA reads as TGTGCCAGCAGCATGGGCGGGGGGTCCTACGAGCAGTACTTC. The variable domain in full, with the rest retrieved from reference TRBV7-2 and TRBJ2-7, is GAGVSQSPSNKVTEKGKDVELRCDPISGHTALYWYRQSLGQGLEFLIYFQGNSAPDKSGLPSDRFSAERTGGSVSTLTIQRTQQEDSAVYLCASSMGGGSYEQYFGPGTRLTVT.

This sequence joins TRBV20-1 and TRBJ2-1, with 13 bases lining up with TRBD2. The CDR3 spans 15 residues. With V trimmed by 5 bases and J by 5 bases, 6 bases remained unmatched. Germline assignment: CDR1 DFQATT and CDR2 SNEGSKA (reference sequence). The CDR3 protein is CSAFGLAGANNEQFF. The DNA of the CDR3 is TGCAGTGCTTTTGGACTAGCGGGGGCCAACAATGAGCAGTTCTTC.

This clonotype was counted only a few times. The V and J genes are TRBV7-6 and TRBJ2-7; 11 positions agree with TRBD2. The CDR3 is made up of 16 amino acids. Germline V gene data show CDR1 as SGHVS and CDR2 as FNYEAQ. V was pared by 5 bases and J by 3 bases, with 9 bases of the junction left unmatched. As DNA, the CDR3 is TGTGCCAGCAGCCCCCCCATAGCGGGAGGGCTCTACGAGCAGTACGTC. Protein: CASSPPIAGGLYEQYV.

The chain couples TRBV7-9 to TRBJ1-1, with 7 bases that match TRBD1. The CDR3 covers 17 residues. V gave up 5 bases and J gave up 4 bases; unmatched junction bases: 16. In germline, CDR1 is SEHNR, CDR2 FQNEAQ (reference sequence). CDR3 loop: CASSPTGREIISTEAFF. The CDR3 DNA reads as TGTGCCAGCAGCCCGACAGGGAGGGAAATAATCTCCACTGAAGCTTTCTTT.

This clonotype was detected a few times. This rearrangement joins TRBV18 to TRBJ2-6, with 7 bases identical to TRBD2. CDR1 and CDR2 from the germline V gene are KGHSH and LQKENI. J was trimmed by 0 bases and V by 0 bases; bases with no gene match: 2. This CDR3 spans 17 amino acids. CDR3 amino acids: CASSPPRGSSGANVLTF. CDR3 nucleotides: TGTGCCAGCTCACCACCGCGCGGGAGCTCTGGGGCCAACGTCCTGACTTTC. Drawing the rest from reference TRBV18 and TRBJ2-6, the complete variable domain is NAGVMQNPRHLVRRRGQEARLRCSPMKGHSHVYWYRQLPEEGLKFMVYLQKENIIDESGMPKERFSAEFPKEGPSILRIQQVVRGDSAAYFCASSPPRGSSGANVLTFGAGSRLTVL.

This clonotype was seen once. V and J are TRBV5-1 and TRBJ2-2; D is uncertain. Trimming shortened V by 1 base and J by 1 base, and 11 bases separated the two germline ends. The CDR3 is 16 residues long. In germline, CDR1 is SGHRS, CDR2 YFSETQ. CDR3: CASSLTGRMNTGELFF. In nucleotides, the CDR3 is TGCGCCAGCAGCTTGACTGGACGGATGAACACCGGGGAGCTGTTTTTT. The whole variable domain, filled in from reference TRBV5-1 and TRBJ2-2, reads KAGVTQTPRYLIKTRGQQVTLSCSPISGHRSVSWYQQTPGQGLQFLFEYFSETQRNKGNFPGRFSGRQFSNSRSEMNVSTLELGDSALYLCASSLTGRMNTGELFFGEGSRLTVL.

J is TRBJ1-1 and V is TRBV28; D not resolved. With 5 bases removed from V and 5 bases from J, the gap between germline ends came to 15 bases. This CDR3 has 14 amino acids. Germline V CDR1 and CDR2: MDHEN, SYDVKM. The CDR3 reads CASSLALRGTEAFF. The CDR3 DNA follows: TGTGCCAGCAGTCTGGCTTTACGCGGAACTGAAGCTTTCTTT.

There are many counts of this clonotype. The V call is TRBV11-2, the J call TRBJ2-1; D may be TRBD1 or TRBD2 (5 bases each). Trimming took off 4 bases at V and 5 bases at J, with 24 bases between the two ends. CDR3 length equals 18 residues. Germline-derived CDR1 and CDR2 are SGHAT and FQNNGV. CDR3 DNA: TGTGCCAGCAGCTCCTCTGGTGGGGGTTGGCGGCAGGACAATGAGCAGTTCTTC. The encoded protein is CASSSSGGGWRQDNEQFF.

The chain has TRBV6-1 and TRBJ2-3, with D tentatively TRBD2 (5 bases). V was clipped by 8 bases and J by 0 bases, with 9 bases between them. The CDR3 spans 13 residues. CDR1 is MNHNS, CDR2 SASEGT, per germline. CDR3 amino acids: CASELDSTDTQYF. DNA of the CDR3: TGTGCCAGCGAACTAGACAGCACAGATACGCAGTATTTT.

In DNA, the CDR3 is TGTGCCACCATCCGAAGTGAGCAGTTCTTC. It is translated as CATIRSEQFF. The chain joins TRBV12-3 or TRBV12-4 to TRBJ2-1, with unresolved D. Trimming left V 10 bases short and J 9 bases short, with 10 bases between. CDR3 length equals 10 residues.

The gene calls are TRBV5-1 and TRBJ2-7; D is possibly TRBD1 (6 bases). Trimming took 1 base from V and 6 from J, leaving 17 bases between them. Germline V lookup: CDR1 SGHRS, CDR2 YFSETQ. The CDR3 is made up of 15 amino acids. The CDR3 nucleotides are TGCGCCAGCAGCTTGTTAGTTGGGGGCATCGGCGAGCAGTACTTC. This codes for CASSLLVGGIGEQYF.

This clonotype is a singleton in its sample. The rearrangement joins TRBV30 to TRBJ1-6; D possibly corresponds to TRBD1 (5 bases). V was pared by 3 bases and J by 9 bases, with 15 bases between. Looked up from germline, CDR1 is GTSNPN and CDR2 is SVGIG (reference sequence). The length of the CDR3 is 14 residues. The CDR3 loop is CAWRAGTLSSPLHF. CDR3 nucleotides: TGTGCCTGGAGAGCCGGGACCCTCAGTTCACCCCTCCACTTT.

This clonotype was counted only a few times. This chain uses TRBV7-2 with TRBJ2-5, with a tentative D call TRBD2 (6 bases). Germline V gives CDR1 SGHTA, CDR2 FQGNSA. The V end lost 5 bases, the J end lost 3 bases, and 13 bases lay between the germline ends. CDR3 length: 14 residues. Here the CDR3 reads CASSPQRREETQYF. The CDR3 coding sequence is TGTGCCAGCAGCCCTCAGCGGAGGGAAGAGACCCAGTACTTC.

This chain joins TRBV20-1 and TRBJ2-5; no definite D call. The CDR3 length is 14 residues. Germline-derived CDR1 and CDR2 are DFQATT and SNEGSKA (reference sequence). V lost 0 bases, J lost 1 base, and 9 bases lay in between. The CDR3 loop reads CSARDARIQETQYF. CDR3 DNA sequence: TGCAGTGCTAGAGATGCGCGGATCCAAGAGACCCAGTACTTC.

There are a few counts of this clonotype. The V call is TRBV19, the J call TRBJ2-2; 9 bases agree with TRBD1. CDR3 length: 14 residues. Germline CDR1 LNHDA, CDR2 SQIVND (reference sequence). Losses at the gene ends were 7 bases for V and 7 bases for J; bases not matched to a gene: 7. CDR3 sequence reads: CASKGTGFVGELFF. The CDR3 coding sequence is TGTGCCAGTAAAGGGACAGGGTTTGTCGGGGAGCTGTTTTTT.

V usage is TRBV30 and J usage is TRBJ2-1; TRBD2 might be the D (7 bases). Germline values: CDR1 GTSNPN, CDR2 SVGIG (reference sequence). The CDR3 runs 15 residues. The V end was cut by 2 bases, the J end by 2 bases, with 13 bases between. The CDR3 DNA reads as TGTGCCTGGAGTCTGGGGGGGGCTACCTACAATGAGCAGTTCTTC. Translating it yields CAWSLGGATYNEQFF.

The chain carries TRBV27 and TRBJ1-1, with D tentatively TRBD1 (5 bases). Germline CDR1 reads MNHEY; CDR2 reads SMNVEV (reference sequence). With 8 bases removed from V and 2 bases from J, the gap between germline ends came to 12 bases. The CDR3 has 13 amino acids. The CDR3 DNA reads TGTGCCAGCCGACGCGGGACCAACACTGAAGCTTTCTTT. This translates into CASRRGTNTEAFF.

The chain combines TRBV28 with TRBJ1-6, with a possible D match to TRBD1 (6 bases). The CDR3 loop spans 14 amino acids. Between the trimmed V and J ends, which lost 7 bases and 7 bases, there was a span of 14 bases. Germline CDR1 is MDHEN and CDR2 is SYDVKM. The CDR3 loop reads CASTWGRGNSPLHF. In nucleotides, the CDR3 is TGTGCCAGCACCTGGGGCAGGGGAAATTCACCCCTCCACTTT. Full variable domain (missing parts from reference TRBV28 and TRBJ1-6): DVKVTQSSRYLVKRTGEKVFLECVQDMDHENMFWYRQDPGLGLRLIYFSYDVKMKEKGDIPEGYSVSREKKERFSLILESASTNQTSMYLCASTWGRGNSPLHFGNGTRLTVT.

The chain uses TRBV29-1 and TRBJ2-7; D could derive from TRBD1 or TRBD2 (6 bases each). From germline, CDR1 is SQVTM and CDR2 ANQGSEA. The CDR3 contains 15 residues. The germline V and J ends were trimmed by 7 bases and 2 bases, with 21 bases remaining between them. The DNA for the CDR3 is TGCAGCGCCGAAGATGGAAGGGGGGTCCCCTACGAGCAGTACTTC. Translated: CSAEDGRGVPYEQYF.

The CDR3 region has the DNA TGTGCCAGTAGTCCCCGTTCCCAACAAGCTTTCTTT. Protein product: CASSPRSQQAFF. The chain couples TRBV19 to TRBJ1-1, with D unresolved. V lost 5 bases to trimming and J lost 9 bases, with 13 bases between them. This CDR3 comprises 12 residues. CDR1 is LNHDA and CDR2 is SQIVND in the germline V gene (reference sequence).

J is TRBJ2-7 and V is TRBV7-6; 9 bases agree with TRBD1. The CDR3 spans 14 residues. The junction had 6 bases not matched to a gene; V was cut back by 5 bases and J by 4 bases. The germline V gene encodes CDR1 SGHVS and CDR2 FNYEAQ. CDR3 sequence reads: CASSHGQGNYEQYF. The CDR3 bases are TGTGCCAGCAGCCATGGACAGGGGAATTACGAGCAGTACTTC.

This clonotype was detected only a few times. The rearrangement links TRBV20-1 to TRBJ2-1, with D possibly being TRBD2 (5 bases). V was cut by 0 bases and J by 8 bases, with 17 bases left in between. The CDR3 is 15 amino acids. Germline-derived CDR1 and CDR2 are DFQATT and SNEGSKA (reference sequence). DNA for the CDR3: TGCAGTGCTAGAGACGGGCAAATGGGGAGCCATGAGCAGTTCTTC. Its translation is CSARDGQMGSHEQFF.

This clonotype occurred many times. J is TRBJ2-1 and V is TRBV11-3; 10 nucleotides match TRBD2. The CDR3 runs 14 residues. The V segment lost 5 bases and the J segment 7 bases; nucleotides outside the gene matches: 5. Germline V gene lookup returns CDR1 SGHNT and CDR2 YENEEA. The chain's CDR3 is CASSPGLAANEQFF. For the CDR3, the DNA is TGTGCCAGCAGCCCAGGACTAGCGGCTAATGAGCAGTTCTTC.

In its sample, this clonotype was seen a few times. The gene calls are TRBV7-2 and TRBJ1-5; D perhaps matches TRBD1 (5 bases). V was trimmed by 7 bases and J by 0 bases, leaving 16 bases between them. Per germline, CDR1 SGHTA and CDR2 FQGNSA. The CDR3 sequence is 16 residues long. CDR3 coding DNA: TGTGCCAGCACCATCCGGACAATCGGTAGCAATCAGCCCCAGCATTTT. Amino acid sequence: CASTIRTIGSNQPQHF.